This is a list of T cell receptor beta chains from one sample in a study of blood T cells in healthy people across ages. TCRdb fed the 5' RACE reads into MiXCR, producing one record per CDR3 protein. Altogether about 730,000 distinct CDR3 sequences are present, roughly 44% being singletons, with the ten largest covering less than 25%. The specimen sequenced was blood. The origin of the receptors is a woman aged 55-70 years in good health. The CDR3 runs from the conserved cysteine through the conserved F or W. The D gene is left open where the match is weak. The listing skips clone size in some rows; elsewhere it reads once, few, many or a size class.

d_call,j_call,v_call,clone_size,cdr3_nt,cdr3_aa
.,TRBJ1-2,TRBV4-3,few,TGCGCCAGCAGCCAAGATGTTAGCCAGGGACGTAACTATGGCTACACCTTC,CASSQDVSQGRNYGYTF
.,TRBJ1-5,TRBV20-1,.,TGCAGTGCCGATTATAGCAATCAGCCCCAGCATTTT,CSADYSNQPQHF
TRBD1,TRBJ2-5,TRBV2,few,TGTGCCAGCAGAATGACAGGGGTTGGAGAGACCCAGTACTTC,CASRMTGVGETQYF
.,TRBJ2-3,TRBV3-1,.,TGTGCCAGCAGCCAAGATGTCGCCACAGATACGCAGTATTTT,CASSQDVATDTQYF
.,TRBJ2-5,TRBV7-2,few,TGTGCCAGCAGCTCCACAAGGACACGTCACGGGGAGACCCAGTACTTC,CASSSTRTRHGETQYF
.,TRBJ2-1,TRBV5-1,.,TGCGCCAGCAGCTTGTGGTCGGGTCTGGCCAATGAGCAGTTCTTC,CASSLWSGLANEQFF
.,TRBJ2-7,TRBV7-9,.,TGTGCCAGCAGCTTAGGTAGCGCCCACGAGCAGTACTTC,CASSLGSAHEQYF
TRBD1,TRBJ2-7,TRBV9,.,TGTGCCAGCAGGGGGACAGCCCAAGAGGCCCAGTACTTC,CASRGTAQEAQYF
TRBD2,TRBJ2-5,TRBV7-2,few,TGTGCTAGGGGCCCCAGGACTGGACTAGCGCAAGAAGAGACCCAGTACTTC,CARGPRTGLAQEETQYF
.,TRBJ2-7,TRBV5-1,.,TGCGCCAGCAGCTTGGAGCCGGGACGGATGTACTACTACGAGCAGTACTTC,CASSLEPGRMYYYEQYF
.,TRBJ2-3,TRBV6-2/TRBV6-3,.,TGTGCCAGCAGTTACGCCGCTGACTGCAGAAATACGCAGTATTTT,CASSYAADCRNTQYF
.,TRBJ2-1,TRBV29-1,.,TGCAGCGTTAGTGGGATAGCGCCGTCTAACCTCTACAATGAGCAGTTCTTC,CSVSGIAPSNLYNEQFF
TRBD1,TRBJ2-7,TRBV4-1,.,TGCGCCAGCAGCCAACCGGGACAGGGATATCACGAGCAGTACTTC,CASSQPGQGYHEQYF
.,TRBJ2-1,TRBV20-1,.,TGCAGTGCTAGAGAAGGGATATACAATGAGCAGTTCTTC,CSAREGIYNEQFF
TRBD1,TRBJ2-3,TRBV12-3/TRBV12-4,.,TGTGCCAGCAGTCCCAGACACTCACAGGGGGCGACTAGCACAGATACGCAGTATTTT,CASSPRHSQGATSTDTQYF
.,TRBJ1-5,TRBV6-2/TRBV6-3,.,TGTGCCAGCAATCGAGACGGGAGCAATCAGCCCCAGCATTTT,CASNRDGSNQPQHF
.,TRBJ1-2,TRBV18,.,TGTGCCAGCTCACCAGGGGAAGTAAACTATGGCTACACCTTC,CASSPGEVNYGYTF
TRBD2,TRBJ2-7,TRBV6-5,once,TGTGCCAGCAGTTACAGCCCTAGCGGGAGATTCGGTCTCGAGCAGTACTTC,CASSYSPSGRFGLEQYF
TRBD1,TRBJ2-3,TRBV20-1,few,TGCAGTGCTACCCGTCCGGGACAGGGAGGGCCCCGCACAGATACGCAGTATTTT,CSATRPGQGGPRTDTQYF
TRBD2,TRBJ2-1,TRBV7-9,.,TGTGCCAGCAGCACCAGCGGGAGGGCCGACAATGAGCAGTTCTTC,CASSTSGRADNEQFF
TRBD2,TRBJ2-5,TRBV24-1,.,TGTGCCACCAGTGATCCCGGGGGGGACCCTGCGACCCAGTACTTC,CATSDPGGDPATQYF
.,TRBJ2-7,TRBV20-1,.,TGCAGTGCTAGGGTGTTGGGACGGGGGCAATCCTACGAGCAGTACTTC,CSARVLGRGQSYEQYF
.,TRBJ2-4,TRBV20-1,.,TGCAGGGAAAACATTCAGTACTTC,CRENIQYF
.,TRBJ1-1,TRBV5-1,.,TGCGCCAGCAGCCCCGATGAAGGGGGGGCTTTCTTT,CASSPDEGGAFF
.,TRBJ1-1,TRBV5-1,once,TGCGCCAGCAGCTTGGTTGGGGATGGAACAACTGAAGCTTTCTTT,CASSLVGDGTTEAFF
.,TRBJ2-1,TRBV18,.,TGTGCCAGCTCAGGGGGGGCTTCCTACAATGAGCAGTTCTTC,CASSGGASYNEQFF
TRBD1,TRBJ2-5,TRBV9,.,TGTGCCAGCAGCGTAACCTTACAGGACAGGCAGTACTTC,CASSVTLQDRQYF
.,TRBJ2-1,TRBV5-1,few,TGCGCCAGCAGCGAGGTCGTCTCTAGCGCTGAGCAGTTCTTC,CASSEVVSSAEQFF
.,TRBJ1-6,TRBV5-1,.,TGCGCCAGCAGCCCCGGACAGAGCTCCTATAATTCACCCCTCCACTTT,CASSPGQSSYNSPLHF
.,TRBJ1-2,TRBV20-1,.,TGCAGTGCTAGAGATCAAGAGGGCTACACCTTC,CSARDQEGYTF
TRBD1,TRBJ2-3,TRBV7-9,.,TGTGCCAGCAGCCTGTGGACAGGCGGAAGGGTAAATACGCAGTATTTT,CASSLWTGGRVNTQYF
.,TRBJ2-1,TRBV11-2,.,TGTGCCAGCAGCCCAGGGGGGGCTTTGGAGCAGTTCTTC,CASSPGGALEQFF
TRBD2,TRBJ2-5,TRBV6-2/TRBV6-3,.,TGTGCCAGCAGTTCCCCGGAGAGCGGGAAACAAGAGACCCAGTACTTC,CASSSPESGKQETQYF
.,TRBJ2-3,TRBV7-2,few,TGTGCCAGCAGCTCCAGGACAGTCGCAGATACGCAGTATTTT,CASSSRTVADTQYF
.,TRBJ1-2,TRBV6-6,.,TGTGCCAGCAGTTATAGCCGGAGCGCTGCTAACTATGGCTACACCTTC,CASSYSRSAANYGYTF
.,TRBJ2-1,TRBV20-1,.,TGCAGTGCTAGCAAAGCTGGGCCCGGCGGGGCTTACAATGAGCAGTTCTTC,CSASKAGPGGAYNEQFF
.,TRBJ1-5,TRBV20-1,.,TGCAGTGCTAGTGACGGGGAAGAGGGCAATCAGCCCCAGCATTTT,CSASDGEEGNQPQHF
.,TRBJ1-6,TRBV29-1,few,TGCAGCGTTGGGGGAACAGATAATTCACCCCTCCACTTT,CSVGGTDNSPLHF